The clone carrying this T cell receptor (beta chain) was observed once. Its antigen is not known. Here immunoSEQ multiplex PCR was the method, and the copy in TCRdb shows in-frame clones only, minus some. The top ten hold about 31% of the sample, which has about 1,600 clones, around two thirds seen once. Brentuximab vedotin exposure varied among the patients, all of whom had relapsed after autologous stem cell transplantation. PBMCs were thawed, and CD8+ T cells were then isolated from them by magnetic negative selection. The sample comes from a study of PD-1 blockade in classical Hodgkin lymphoma. Study-wide results and caveats: Reports described newly diagnosed patients as having lower baseline TCR diversity than healthy donors.

This sequence originates from a human donor with classical Hodgkin lymphoma. The material was CD8+ T cells from blood, obtained at baseline.

The CDR3 DNA sequence: TGTGCCAGCAGTCTACCCTGGGGCCCGAAGCCGGTGGAGCAGTTCTTC. This codes for CASSLPWGPKPVEQFF. V gene TRBV6-6 combines with J gene TRBJ2-1; D perhaps matches TRBD1 (5 bases). The V and J ends lost 5 bases and 10 bases respectively, with 24 bases between them. The CDR3 has 16 amino acids. From germline, CDR1 is MNHNY and CDR2 SVGAGI (reference sequence).